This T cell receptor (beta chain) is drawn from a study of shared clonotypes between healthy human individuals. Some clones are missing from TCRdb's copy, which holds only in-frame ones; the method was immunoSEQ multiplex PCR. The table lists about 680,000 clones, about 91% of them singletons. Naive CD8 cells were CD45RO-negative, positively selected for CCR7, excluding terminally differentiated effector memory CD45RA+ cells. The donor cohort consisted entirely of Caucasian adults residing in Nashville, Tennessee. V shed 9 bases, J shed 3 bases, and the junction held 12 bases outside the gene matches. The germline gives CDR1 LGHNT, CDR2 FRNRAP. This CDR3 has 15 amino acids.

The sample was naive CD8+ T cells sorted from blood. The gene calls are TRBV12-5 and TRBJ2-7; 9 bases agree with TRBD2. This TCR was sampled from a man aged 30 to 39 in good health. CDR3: CARGTSPHLYYEQYF. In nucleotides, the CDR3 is TGTGCTAGGGGGACTAGCCCCCACCTTTACTACGAGCAGTACTTC.